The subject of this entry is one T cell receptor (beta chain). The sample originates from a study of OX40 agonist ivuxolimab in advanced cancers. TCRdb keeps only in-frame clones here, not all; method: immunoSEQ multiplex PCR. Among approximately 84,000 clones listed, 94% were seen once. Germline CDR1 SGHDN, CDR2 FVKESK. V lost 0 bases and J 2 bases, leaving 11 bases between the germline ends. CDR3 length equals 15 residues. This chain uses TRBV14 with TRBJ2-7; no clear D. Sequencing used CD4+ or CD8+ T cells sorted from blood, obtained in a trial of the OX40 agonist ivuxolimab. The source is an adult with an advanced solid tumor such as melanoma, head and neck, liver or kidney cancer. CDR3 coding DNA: TGTGCCAGCAGCCAAGAAGAGACTCGGCCCTACGAGCAGTACTTC. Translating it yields CASSQEETRPYEQYF.